A selection of T cell receptor beta chains follows, all from one sample in a study of TIL therapy for anti-PD-1-resistant metastatic lung cancer. Sequencing was performed with immunoSEQ multiplex PCR; in TCRdb, only in-frame clones are kept and a portion is missing. The table lists 40,000 to 60,000 clones, around 80% of them singletons. Here the sequenced sample was blood, taken at baseline. The receptors were sampled from a woman aged 30-85 years with non-small cell lung cancer. Both conserved end residues are part of each CDR3. The D gene is left open where the match is weak. The listing skips clone size in some rows; elsewhere it reads once, few, many or a size class.

J	D	V	size	DNA	CDR3
TRBJ2-7	-	TRBV7-9	-	TGCGCCAGCAGCCCCGGGGGGCGGGTCCACGAGCAGTACTTC	CASSPGGRVHEQYF
TRBJ2-1	-	TRBV6-4	-	TGTGCCAGCAGTGACCATAGCTACCCCTCCTACAATGAGCAGTTCTTC	CASSDHSYPSYNEQFF
TRBJ1-2	-	TRBV4-1	few	TGCGCCAGCAGCCGCAAGGCGGACACTAACTATGGCTACACCTTC	CASSRKADTNYGYTF
TRBJ2-7	TRBD1	TRBV6-5	-	TGTGCCAGCAGTTACGCGCAGGGGGATGGATGGGAGCAGTACTTC	CASSYAQGDGWEQYF
TRBJ2-7	-	TRBV5-6	few	TGTGCCAGCAGTCCCGGGCAGGACGAGCAGTACTTC	CASSPGQDEQYF
TRBJ2-7	TRBD2	TRBV7-2	-	TGTGCCAGCAGCTTTCTAGCGGGAGGTACCTACGAGCAGTACTTC	CASSFLAGGTYEQYF
TRBJ1-5	-	TRBV18	-	TGTGCCAGCTCACCCCAGCCTCTTCTAGGGATCTATAGCAATCAGCCCCAGCATTTT	CASSPQPLLGIYSNQPQHF
TRBJ1-1	TRBD1	TRBV6-1	few	TGTGCCAGCAGACACAGGGGCACTGAAGCTTTCTTT	CASRHRGTEAFF
TRBJ2-7	TRBD1	TRBV5-1	-	TGCGCCAGCAGCCTCCGGACAGGGTCTAGGGACGAGCAGTACTTC	CASSLRTGSRDEQYF
TRBJ2-7	TRBD1	TRBV6-5	-	TGTGCCAGCAGTTTTACAGGGGGAAGGTCCTACGAGCAGTACTTC	CASSFTGGRSYEQYF
TRBJ2-5	TRBD1	TRBV10-3	-	TGTGCCATCAGTACAGAACAGGGGGCCCAAGAGACCCAGTACTTC	CAISTEQGAQETQYF
TRBJ1-1	-	TRBV27	-	TGTGCCAGCACCGGGGGTTTGGGGCCAGCTTTCTTT	CASTGGLGPAFF
TRBJ2-2	-	TRBV7-9	-	TGTGCCAGCAGCTTAGTAGGGAACACCGGGGAGCTGTTTTTT	CASSLVGNTGELFF
TRBJ2-1	TRBD2	TRBV18	few	TGTGCCAGCTCACCACTAGCGGGGGGAGGCAATGAGCAGTTCTTC	CASSPLAGGGNEQFF
TRBJ2-1	TRBD2	TRBV7-9	-	TGTGCCAGCAGCGGCGGACTAGCGGGAGCCCGGAGCTCCTACAATGAGCAGTTCTTC	CASSGGLAGARSSYNEQFF
TRBJ2-2	-	TRBV6-5	-	TGTGCCAGCAAGGTGGGGCAGGCGAACACCGGGGAGCTGTTTTTT	CASKVGQANTGELFF
TRBJ2-7	-	TRBV27	-	TGTGCCAGCAGCCGTAGGGTCCCGCTATCGGGACGGGTGGCCTCCTACGAGCAGTACTTC	CASSRRVPLSGRVASYEQYF
TRBJ2-7	-	TRBV19	few	TGTGCCAGTAGTGTGGGCCCGACAGGCGAGCAGTACTTC	CASSVGPTGEQYF
TRBJ2-1	-	TRBV7-6	-	TGTGCCAGCAGCTTAGGGACCTACAATGAGCAGTTCTTC	CASSLGTYNEQFF
TRBJ2-2	TRBD1	TRBV4-2	-	TGTGCCAGCAGCCAGGCCGGGACAGGGCACACCGGGGAGCTGTTTTTT	CASSQAGTGHTGELFF
TRBJ1-1	-	TRBV20-1	-	TGCAGTGCTAGAGAATCACCTGAAGCTTTCTTT	CSARESPEAFF
TRBJ1-1	-	TRBV7-9	few	TGTGCCAGCAGCTTATTATTCACTGAAGCTTTCTTT	CASSLLFTEAFF
TRBJ1-4	TRBD1	TRBV19	-	TGTGCCAGTAGTCCACAGACAGGGCGGTTGAACGAAAAACTGTTTTTT	CASSPQTGRLNEKLFF
TRBJ2-7	TRBD1	TRBV7-2	once	TGTGCCAGCAGCCAGGACAGGGGGAGCGAGCAGTACTTC	CASSQDRGSEQYF
TRBJ1-2	TRBD1	TRBV7-9	-	TGTGCCAGCAGCTTTTCAGGGGGTGGTGGAGGCTACACCTTC	CASSFSGGGGGYTF
TRBJ2-5	-	TRBV2	-	TGTGCCAGCAGGAGAGAGATACAGAACATGGAGACCCAGTACTTC	CASRREIQNMETQYF
TRBJ2-1	-	TRBV5-4	-	TGTGCCAGCAGCTTTCGGCAAAACAATGAGCAGTTCTTC	CASSFRQNNEQFF
TRBJ1-2	-	TRBV9	-	TGTGCCAGCAGCGCCTCAACAGGGCGGGGCTATGGCTACACCTTC	CASSASTGRGYGYTF
TRBJ1-2	TRBD1	TRBV5-4	-	TGTGCCAGCAGTTCGACAGGGGGGAGAGGCTACACCTTC	CASSSTGGRGYTF
TRBJ2-3	TRBD2	TRBV7-6	-	TGTGCCAGCAGCTTAGTTGCGGGAGGGACAGATACGCAGTATTTT	CASSLVAGGTDTQYF
TRBJ1-1	-	TRBV11-2	-	TGTGCCAGCAGCTTAAGAGACCCCGGGACAATCAGGACTGAAGCTTTCTTT	CASSLRDPGTIRTEAFF
TRBJ1-1	-	TRBV5-1	few	TGCGCCAGCAGCTTAGGACAGCTGATGAACACTGAAGCTTTCTTT	CASSLGQLMNTEAFF
TRBJ2-7	-	TRBV5-1	-	TGCGCCAGCAGCTTGGCGGCAGGGGATGCCTACGAGCAGTACTTC	CASSLAAGDAYEQYF